This is a list of T cell receptor beta chains from one sample in a study of beta chain features in type 1 diabetes. Sequenced by immunoSEQ multiplex PCR; TCRdb stores in-frame clones only, minus some. The profile shows a few hundred thousand clones, 20% of them singletons. Sequencing was done on a sample of naive CD4+ T cells from blood. The receptors originated from a woman in her thirties or forties with type 1 diabetes. The CDR3 runs from the conserved cysteine through the conserved F or W. The order of the fields is V gene, clone size, J gene, D gene, CDR3 length, CDR3 protein, CDR3 DNA. D genes are given only for firm matches. The size of a clone is reported for some rows only, either as once, few or many, or as a class for expanded clones.

v_gene: TRBV7-3; abundance: few; j_gene: TRBJ1-2; d_gene: TRBD1; len: 14; CDR3aa: CASSAMTGGRGYTF; CDR3nt: TGTGCCAGCAGCGCAATGACAGGGGGCAGGGGCTACACCTTC
v_gene: TRBV28; abundance: -; j_gene: TRBJ1-1; d_gene: -; len: 11; CDR3aa: CASSTGLEAFF; CDR3nt: TGTGCCAGCAGCACGGGACTCGAAGCTTTCTTT
v_gene: TRBV2; abundance: -; j_gene: TRBJ1-2; d_gene: TRBD1; len: 15; CDR3aa: CASRLNTGGYYGYTF; CDR3nt: TGTGCCAGCAGATTGAATACAGGGGGCTACTATGGCTACACCTTC
v_gene: TRBV5-1; abundance: few; j_gene: TRBJ2-7; d_gene: -; len: 14; CDR3aa: CASSLSPRGHEQYF; CDR3nt: TGCGCCAGCAGCTTGTCGCCGCGGGGCCACGAGCAGTACTTC
v_gene: TRBV9; abundance: -; j_gene: TRBJ1-1; d_gene: -; len: 13; CDR3aa: CASSVGMNTEAFF; CDR3nt: TGTGCCAGCAGCGTAGGTATGAACACTGAAGCTTTCTTT
v_gene: TRBV28; abundance: -; j_gene: TRBJ1-2; d_gene: -; len: 14; CDR3aa: CASSLERGGSGYTF; CDR3nt: TGTGCCAGCAGTTTGGAAAGGGGGGGCAGTGGCTACACCTTC
v_gene: TRBV28; abundance: -; j_gene: TRBJ2-5; d_gene: -; len: 14; CDR3aa: CASSLWAGSRTQYF; CDR3nt: TGTGCCAGCAGTTTATGGGCGGGCTCCCGGACCCAGTACTTC
v_gene: TRBV11-2; abundance: -; j_gene: TRBJ2-2; d_gene: TRBD2; len: 17; CDR3aa: CASSLGPGLGSREELFF; CDR3nt: TGTGCCAGCAGCTTAGGGCCCGGACTAGGCTCACGCGAGGAGCTGTTTTTT
v_gene: TRBV5-4; abundance: few; j_gene: TRBJ2-5; d_gene: TRBD1; len: 14; CDR3aa: CASSSKTGGETQYF; CDR3nt: TGTGCCAGCAGCTCAAAGACAGGGGGCGAGACCCAGTACTTC
v_gene: TRBV5-1; abundance: -; j_gene: TRBJ1-1; d_gene: -; len: 14; CDR3aa: CASSLIPPNTEAFF; CDR3nt: TGCGCCAGCAGCTTGATCCCTCCGAACACTGAAGCTTTCTTT
v_gene: TRBV9; abundance: -; j_gene: TRBJ2-1; d_gene: TRBD2; len: 14; CDR3aa: CASSVGSGGNEQFF; CDR3nt: TGTGCCAGCAGCGTAGGATCGGGGGGGAATGAGCAGTTCTTC
v_gene: TRBV6-4; abundance: few; j_gene: TRBJ1-2; d_gene: -; len: 13; CDR3aa: CASSLGLNYGYTF; CDR3nt: TGTGCCAGCAGTTTGGGACTTAACTATGGCTACACCTTC
v_gene: TRBV5-1; abundance: few; j_gene: TRBJ1-1; d_gene: -; len: 15; CDR3aa: CASSLVSGLNTEAFF; CDR3nt: TGCGCCAGCAGCTTGGTATCTGGGCTTAACACTGAAGCTTTCTTT
v_gene: TRBV19; abundance: few; j_gene: TRBJ2-6; d_gene: -; len: 10; CDR3aa: CASSRGVLTF; CDR3nt: TGTGCCAGTAGCCGAGGGGTCCTGACTTTC
v_gene: TRBV15; abundance: -; j_gene: TRBJ2-5; d_gene: -; len: 17; CDR3aa: CATSRGDAGRTQETQYF; CDR3nt: TGTGCCACCAGCAGAGGGGATGCAGGGAGGACTCAAGAGACCCAGTACTTC
v_gene: TRBV9; abundance: -; j_gene: TRBJ2-7; d_gene: -; len: 14; CDR3aa: CASSVDPGRNEQYF; CDR3nt: TGTGCCAGCAGCGTAGATCCAGGGCGCAACGAGCAGTACTTC
v_gene: TRBV5-1; abundance: few; j_gene: TRBJ2-5; d_gene: -; len: 14; CDR3aa: CASSLVADQETQYF; CDR3nt: TGCGCCAGCAGCTTGGTGGCGGACCAAGAGACCCAGTACTTC
v_gene: TRBV7-9; abundance: few; j_gene: TRBJ2-7; d_gene: -; len: 14; CDR3aa: CASSLSTGGEEQYF; CDR3nt: TGTGCCAGCAGCTTATCCACGGGGGGCGAGGAGCAGTACTTC
v_gene: TRBV5-4; abundance: few; j_gene: TRBJ2-7; d_gene: -; len: 14; CDR3aa: CASSLGELPYEQYF; CDR3nt: TGTGCCAGCAGCTTGGGTGAACTCCCCTACGAGCAGTACTTC
v_gene: TRBV6-5; abundance: -; j_gene: TRBJ2-3; d_gene: -; len: 14; CDR3aa: CASSYGTSFDTQYF; CDR3nt: TGTGCCAGCAGTTACGGGACTTCTTTCGATACGCAGTATTTT
v_gene: TRBV19; abundance: -; j_gene: TRBJ1-5; d_gene: TRBD1; len: 15; CDR3aa: CASSTKGQGNQPQHF; CDR3nt: TGTGCCAGTAGTACCAAAGGACAGGGGAATCAGCCCCAGCATTTT
v_gene: TRBV19; abundance: -; j_gene: TRBJ1-5; d_gene: -; len: 15; CDR3aa: CASSIGQVGDQPQHF; CDR3nt: TGTGCCAGTAGTATAGGGCAGGTCGGCGATCAGCCCCAGCATTTT
v_gene: TRBV6-6; abundance: -; j_gene: TRBJ1-6; d_gene: TRBD1; len: 13; CDR3aa: CASSRGEDSPLHF; CDR3nt: TGTGCCAGCAGCAGGGGGGAGGATTCACCCCTCCACTTT
v_gene: TRBV5-4; abundance: few; j_gene: TRBJ2-2; d_gene: TRBD2; len: 16; CDR3aa: CASTPPGLEGTGELFF; CDR3nt: TGTGCCAGCACACCGCCGGGACTAGAGGGGACCGGGGAGCTGTTTTTT
v_gene: TRBV7-2; abundance: few; j_gene: TRBJ2-5; d_gene: TRBD1; len: 17; CDR3aa: CASSLVGSGTVQETQYF; CDR3nt: TGTGCCAGCAGCTTAGTCGGGTCGGGGACAGTCCAAGAGACCCAGTACTTC
v_gene: TRBV9; abundance: -; j_gene: TRBJ1-2; d_gene: -; len: 13; CDR3aa: CASSVDGGDGYTF; CDR3nt: TGTGCCAGCAGCGTAGACGGGGGTGATGGCTACACCTTC
v_gene: TRBV9; abundance: few; j_gene: TRBJ2-7; d_gene: -; len: 14; CDR3aa: CASSPTTVSYEQYF; CDR3nt: TGTGCCAGCAGCCCGACCACAGTCTCCTACGAGCAGTACTTC
v_gene: TRBV4-3; abundance: -; j_gene: TRBJ2-1; d_gene: -; len: 15; CDR3aa: CASSQDGGTYNEQFF; CDR3nt: TGCGCCAGCAGCCAAGATGGGGGGACCTACAATGAGCAGTTCTTC
v_gene: TRBV5-1; abundance: few; j_gene: TRBJ2-3; d_gene: -; len: 15; CDR3aa: CASSLGQGGSDTQYF; CDR3nt: TGCGCCAGCAGCCTCGGACAGGGAGGGTCAGATACGCAGTATTTT